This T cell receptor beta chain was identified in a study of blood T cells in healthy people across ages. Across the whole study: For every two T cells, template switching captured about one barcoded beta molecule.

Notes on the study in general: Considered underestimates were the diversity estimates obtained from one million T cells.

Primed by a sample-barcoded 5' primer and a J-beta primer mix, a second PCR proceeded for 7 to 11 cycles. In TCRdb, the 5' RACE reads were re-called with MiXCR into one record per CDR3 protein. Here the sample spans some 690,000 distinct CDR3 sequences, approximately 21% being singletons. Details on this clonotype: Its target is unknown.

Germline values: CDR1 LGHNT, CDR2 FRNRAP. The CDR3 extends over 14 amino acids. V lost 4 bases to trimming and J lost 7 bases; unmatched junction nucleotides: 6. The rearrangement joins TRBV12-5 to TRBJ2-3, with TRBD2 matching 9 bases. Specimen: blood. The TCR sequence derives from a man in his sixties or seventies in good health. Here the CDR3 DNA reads TGTGCTAGTGGTTCAAGCGGGGGGATAAATACGCAGTATTTT. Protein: CASGSSGGINTQYF.